This entry is about one T cell receptor beta chain. Its antigen is undetermined. The CDR3 loop spans 16 amino acids. The V gene's germline CDR1 is MGHRA and CDR2 YSYEKL. The V end lost 0 bases, the J end lost 4 bases, and 15 bases lay between the germline ends. Time point in this sample: week 35, safety follow-up. The study gave 300 ug of mutant IDH1 20-mer peptide per vaccine dose, with topical imiquimod. These data come from a study of a mutant IDH1 vaccine in newly diagnosed glioma. The overall study: Vaccines were first given 4-6 weeks after radiotherapy alone, or with temozolomide cycles. Earlier care involved radiotherapy, temozolomide, or both, and the majority received both.

Using immunoSEQ multiplex PCR, the repertoire was profiled, and TCRdb retains in-frame clones only, with some absent. The sample includes some 42,000 clones, about 80% of them seen just once. The specimen comprised PBMCs, sampled from a glioma patient whose treatment included an IDH1 peptide vaccine. The chain has TRBV4-1 and TRBJ2-5; D remains ambiguous. This receptor was taken from a woman aged 45-65 years with glioma. CDR3 residues: CASSQESATPAETQYF. The CDR3 DNA sequence: TGCGCCAGCAGCCAAGAATCAGCGACCCCCGCAGAGACCCAGTACTTC.